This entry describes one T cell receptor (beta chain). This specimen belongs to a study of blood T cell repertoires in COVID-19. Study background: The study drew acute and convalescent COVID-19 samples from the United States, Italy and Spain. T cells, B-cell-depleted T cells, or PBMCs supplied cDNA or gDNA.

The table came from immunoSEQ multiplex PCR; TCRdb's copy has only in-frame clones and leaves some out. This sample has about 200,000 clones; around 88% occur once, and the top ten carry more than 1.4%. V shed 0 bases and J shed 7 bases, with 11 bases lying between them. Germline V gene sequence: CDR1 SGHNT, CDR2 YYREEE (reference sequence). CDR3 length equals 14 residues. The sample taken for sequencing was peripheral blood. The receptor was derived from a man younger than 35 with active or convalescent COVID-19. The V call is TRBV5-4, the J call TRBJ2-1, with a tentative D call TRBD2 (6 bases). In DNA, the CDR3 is TGTGCCAGCAGCTTGGTCCTAGCGCGGAATGAGCAGTTCTTC. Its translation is CASSLVLARNEQFF.